The 13 T cell receptor beta chains below were found in one sample sequenced in a study of shared clonotypes between healthy human individuals. The data were produced by immunoSEQ multiplex PCR, yet TCRdb's version contains in-frame clones alone and is incomplete. This sample yields 2 million to 2.5 million clones, of which about nine tenths are seen a single time; about 0.36% belongs to the top ten. Input material: naive CD4+ T cells from PBMCs. The subset is: CD45RA+ positively selected. The receptors were gathered from a man aged 18 to 30 in good health. Some clones in this sample may be carry-over from other donors' samples.

This clone was counted once. This chain connects TRBV10-3 to TRBJ1-2; D is unresolved. CDR3 size: 13 residues. Trimming shortened V by 4 bases and J by 7 bases, and 13 bases separated the two germline ends. Germline V CDR1 and CDR2: ENHRY, SYGVKD. The CDR3 here is CAISGAEAGGYTF. CDR3 nucleotide sequence: TGTGCCATCAGTGGGGCGGAGGCAGGTGGCTACACCTTC.

As concerns this clone: Other DNA sequences within the sample encode an identical CDR3. CDR3 DNA sequence: TGTGCCAGCAGTTTATGGACTAGCGGGAGTAGCACAGATACGCAGTATTTT. Translating gives CASSLWTSGSSTDTQYF. The chain uses TRBV28 and TRBJ2-3; the match to TRBD2 covers 12 bases. The V and J ends lost 0 bases and 0 bases, in that order; junction bases with no gene match: 1. Germline-derived CDR1 and CDR2 are MDHEN and SYDVKM. The CDR3 extends over 17 amino acids. Full variable domain (outside the CDR3, taken from reference TRBV28 and TRBJ2-3): DVKVTQSSRYLVKRTGEKVFLECVQDMDHENMFWYRQDPGLGLRLIYFSYDVKMKEKGDIPEGYSVSREKKERFSLILESASTNQTSMYLCASSLWTSGSSTDTQYFGPGTRLTVL.

The count of this clone is one. This chain links TRBV6-1 with TRBJ2-3; D is tentatively TRBD1 or TRBD2 (5 bases each). The germline V and J ends were trimmed by 2 bases and 2 bases, with 14 bases remaining between them. Per germline, CDR1 MNHNS and CDR2 SASEGT. CDR3 size: 16 residues. The CDR3 DNA sequence: TGTGCCAGCAGTGAATTTAGGGACCAGGTCACAGATACGCAGTATTTT. This encodes CASSEFRDQVTDTQYF.

This chain links TRBV5-6 with TRBJ1-5, with TRBD1 matching over 7 bases. The CDR3 runs 14 residues. The V gene's germline CDR1 is SGHDT and CDR2 YYEEEE. Trimming removed 6 bases from V and 2 bases from J; junction bases left unmatched: 5. The DNA for the CDR3 is TGTGCCAGCAACCACAGGGGCGGCAATCAGCCCCAGCATTTT. Its protein product is CASNHRGGNQPQHF.

In DNA form, the CDR3 reads TGCGCCAGCAGCCGGAGGAACGCCAGGGTGGAAGAGCTGTTTTTT. This codes for CASSRRNARVEELFF. The rearrangement joins TRBV5-1 to TRBJ2-2, with D perhaps TRBD1 or TRBD2 (5 bases each). Germline CDR1 SGHRS, CDR2 YFSETQ. This CDR3 is built from 15 residues. Trimming cost V 4 bases and J 11 bases, with 21 bases left between them.

This sequence joins TRBV29-1 and TRBJ2-7; the D is unclear. The V and J ends lost 5 bases and 2 bases respectively, with 19 bases between them. The CDR3 loop spans 15 amino acids. The germline V gene encodes CDR1 SQVTM and CDR2 ANQGSEA. CDR3 nucleotides: TGCAGCGTTTACGATTCTGGAGAGTCCCCCTACGAGCAGTACTTC. Its translation: CSVYDSGESPYEQYF.

The chain uses TRBV5-4 and TRBJ1-2, with TRBD1 matching over 7 bases. The junction had 6 bases not matched to a gene; V was cut back by 5 bases and J by 5 bases. CDR1 is SGHNT and CDR2 is YYREEE in the germline V gene (reference sequence). This CDR3 comprises 13 residues. In DNA form, the CDR3 reads TGTGCCAGCAGGGCCGGGACAGTGTATGGCTACACCTTC. Translation: CASRAGTVYGYTF.

CDR3: CASSPQGAVNEQFF. CDR3 bases: TGTGCCAGCAGTCCCCAGGGGGCTGTCAATGAGCAGTTCTTC. V is TRBV28 and J is TRBJ2-1; 8 positions match TRBD1. The CDR3 covers 14 residues. The germline gives CDR1 MDHEN, CDR2 SYDVKM. With 5 bases clipped from V and 6 bases from J, the junction kept 6 bases outside the gene matches.

The rearrangement joins TRBV27 to TRBJ2-7, with D unresolved. V lost 5 bases and J lost 3, with 20 bases in between. Germline V gene sequence: CDR1 MNHEY, CDR2 SMNVEV (reference sequence). CDR3 size: 16 residues. The CDR3, as DNA: TGTGCCAGCAGTCCCCAAACAGTCAAGGTTTTCTACGAGCAGTACTTC. Its translation: CASSPQTVKVFYEQYF.

V and J are TRBV7-3 and TRBJ2-2; D is perhaps TRBD2 (6 bases). The CDR3 length is 14 residues. Trimming cost V 5 bases and J 4 bases, with 11 bases left between them. Germline CDR1 reads SGHTA; CDR2 reads FQGTGA. The CDR3 bases are TGTGCCAGCAGCCCGGGACTTCTCACCGGGGAGCTGTTTTTT. Its protein is CASSPGLLTGELFF.

In its sample, this clone was seen once. V and J are TRBV14 and TRBJ2-6, with no clear D. There are 13 residues in the CDR3. Germline V gives CDR1 SGHDN, CDR2 FVKESK. The ends were cut back, 7 bases at V and 2 bases at J, with 6 bases in the middle. The DNA of the CDR3 is TGTGCCAGCACCCCCACTGGGGCCAACGTCCTGACTTTC. Amino acids: CASTPTGANVLTF.

This chain connects TRBV6-1 to TRBJ2-5, with D perhaps given as TRBD1 or TRBD2 (5 bases each). CDR3 length equals 14 residues. Trimming pared 3 bases from V and 0 bases from J, leaving 8 bases between. Per the germline V gene, CDR1 is MNHNS and CDR2 is SASEGT. CDR3 nucleotides: TGTGCCAGCAGTGAGGGACCAAACCAAGAGACCCAGTACTTC. Its protein is CASSEGPNQETQYF.

The V and J genes are TRBV18 and TRBJ2-5; no clear D gene. CDR1 is KGHSH, CDR2 LQKENI, per germline. The CDR3 extends over 14 amino acids. V lost 6 bases and J lost 1, with 12 bases in between. CDR3 residues: CASSRDGVQETQYF. CDR3 bases: TGTGCCAGCTCCCGCGACGGCGTCCAAGAGACCCAGTACTTC.